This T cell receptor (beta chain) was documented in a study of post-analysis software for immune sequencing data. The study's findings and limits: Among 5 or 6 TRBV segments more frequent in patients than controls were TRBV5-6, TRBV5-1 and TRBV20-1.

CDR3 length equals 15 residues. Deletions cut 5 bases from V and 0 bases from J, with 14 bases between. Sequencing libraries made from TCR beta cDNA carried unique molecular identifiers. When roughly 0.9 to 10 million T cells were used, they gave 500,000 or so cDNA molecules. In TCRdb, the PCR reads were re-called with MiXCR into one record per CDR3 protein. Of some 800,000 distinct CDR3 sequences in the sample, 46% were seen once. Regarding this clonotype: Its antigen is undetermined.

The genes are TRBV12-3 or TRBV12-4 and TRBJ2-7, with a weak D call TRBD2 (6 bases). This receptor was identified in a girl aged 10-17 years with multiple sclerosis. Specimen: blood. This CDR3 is CASSLTAGNSYEQYF. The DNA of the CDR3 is TGTGCCAGCAGTCTGACTGCGGGGAACTCCTACGAGCAGTACTTC.